The T cell receptor beta chain described here comes from a study of identical twins (dated by TCRdb to the mid-2010s). About the full investigation: To test whether fetal clonotypes persist, the study used deep sequencing on TCR alpha and beta repertoires from monozygotic twins, unrelated adults of various ages, and cord blood. To rule out contamination, the twin experiments were replicated at different times with different library preparation protocols.

The library was obtained by 5' RACE. Data came from an Illumina HiSeq 2000. A universal primer binding site was added through template switching, and the final cDNA carried a unique molecular identifier so that TCR cDNA molecules could be counted accurately. Specific primers in the conserved constant-segment region were used to synthesize first-strand cDNA for TCR alpha and beta chains. To control for contamination, every cDNA library was double barcoded, receiving both a SMART-Mk sample barcode and Illumina barcodes. TruSeq adapter sequences along with Illumina sample barcodes were introduced in two successive PCR steps. The Illumina HiSeq platform was used with custom primers to sequence TCR alpha and beta cDNA libraries. On the authors' methods: MiGEC processed the raw reads to extract unique molecular identifiers, while MiXCR was used to determine the CDR3 positions. Recombination models were inferred per individual with the repgenHMM and IGoR tools using an EM algorithm. Shared clonotype analysis was performed with the tcR package in R, normalizing sharing by the product of cloneset sizes. To study raw recombination without the effects of thymic and clonal selection, out-of-frame nonproductive sequences were analyzed. TCRdb reworked the public reads: Q25 trimming with fastp, MiXCR clone assembly, productive beta chains retained. Entries are consolidated by CDR3 protein sequence, retaining the most common genes and DNA. TCRdb's processing, not the study's, gives the V and J calls here. In all, the sample holds 690,000 or so distinct CDR3 sequences, and 8.6% of those were seen once. The top ten constitute roughly 0.97% of the sample.

A few counts support this clonotype. The antigen it recognizes is unknown. No quality values exist for individual bases; no much larger clone is one base distant. Every donor in the study was a healthy Caucasian. Three pairs of female monozygotic twins, all aged roughly 18 to 29 years, made up the twin cohort. Peripheral blood mononuclear cells were used as the source from which RNA for TCR libraries was isolated. The germline V end is reduced by 0 bases and the J end by 8 bases; junction bases left unmatched: 10. From the cysteine through the phenylalanine, the CDR3 covers 16 amino acids. Only the CDR3 region is kept as DNA, spanning 48 bases read in frame from base 1. Looking up the germline V gene yields CDR1 SGHTA and CDR2 FQGNSA. Overall results and qualifications from the work: A weaker excess of twin sharing was found in beta out-of-frame sequences because the signal-to-noise ratio was lowered by fewer shared sequences. Invariant T cells such as MAIT and iNKT could partly confound zero-insertion analyses, though diverse VJ usage argued against this for most clonotypes. Recombination models systematically underestimated out-of-frame TCR alpha sharing in monozygotic twins but agreed with sharing between unrelated individuals. Out-of-frame TCR alpha sequences shared between twins showed an excess of low generation-probability sequences compared with coincidental sharing between unrelated individuals. Because the same donors could not be followed over many years, the conclusions depended on cross-sectional statistical analysis. Abundant cord blood beta clonotypes had fewer insertions, young adult naive repertoires showed a similar but weaker trend, and memory repertoires showed no such trend.

This sample also appeared in a second study, on yellow fever vaccine responses in identical twins. The second study, in turn, reports: The T cell response to vaccination in identical twins was reported by the authors to appear partly convergent and partly personalized. In identical twins, the study followed T cell clones that responded to the vaccine with precision.

The sequence was collected from a woman under 30 in good health. What was sequenced was PBMCs. This chain is built from TRBV7-2 and TRBJ2-7; 10 central nucleotides agree with TRBD2. The DNA sequence follows: TGTGCCAGCAGCTTAGCCAGCGGGAGGGCCTCCGGACAGCAGTACTTC. Translated, it gives CASSLASGRASGQQYF. The full variable domain, with segments outside the CDR3 supplied by the reference TRBV7-2 and TRBJ2-7 proteins, appears as GAGVSQSPSNKVTEKGKDVELRCDPISGHTALYWYRQSLGQGLEFLIYFQGNSAPDKSGLPSDRFSAERTGGSVSTLTIQRTQQEDSAVYLCASSLASGRASGQQYFGPGTRLTVT.